This T cell receptor (beta chain) was retrieved from a study of blood T cell repertoires in COVID-19. In the study overall: Samples representing acute and convalescent COVID-19 were sourced from the United States, Italy and Spain. T cells, B-cell-depleted T cells, or PBMCs provided the cDNA or gDNA that served as material.

The ends lost 4 bases at V and 5 bases at J; junction bases unmatched: 8. Germline V gene lookup returns CDR1 GTSNPN and CDR2 SVGIG (reference sequence). The CDR3 loop spans 15 amino acids. Original handling: The authors estimated nucleated cell counts from reference gene primer amplification. Only in-frame clones appear in the TCRdb table, and some are missing; sequencing was by immunoSEQ multiplex PCR. D and trimming were read from the DNA, whereas the V and J calls and clone size are those reported in that table. The sample records roughly 110,000 clones, about 87% being singletons. The genes are TRBV30 and TRBJ1-3; the match to TRBD1 covers 10 bases. The sequencing input was peripheral blood. The TCR originated in a woman aged 50 to 65 with acute or convalescent COVID-19. CDR3 DNA: TGTGCCTGGACCTCCGACAGGGGGCATAGAAACACCATATATTTT. It specifies CAWTSDRGHRNTIYF. Drawing the rest from reference TRBV30 and TRBJ1-3, the complete variable domain is SQTIHQWPATLVQPVGSPLSLECTVEGTSNPNLYWYRQAAGRGLQLLFYSVGIGQISSEVPQNLSASRPQDRQFILSSKKLLLSDSGFYLCAWTSDRGHRNTIYFGEGSWLTVV.